This is a list of T cell receptor beta chains from one sample in a study of identical twins. Each CDR3 protein gets one entry after TCRdb re-called the 5' RACE reads with MiXCR. The sample holds hundreds of thousands of distinct CDR3 sequences, around 20% seen once. This same sample was also part of a study on yellow fever vaccine responses in identical twins.

The sequencing sample was made of CD4+ T cells sorted from blood. Every receptor here comes from a woman aged 18 to 35 in good health. CDR3s include the opening cysteine and the closing phenylalanine or tryptophan. A D gene is named only where the DNA matches it firmly. Size values are once, few and many counts, or a class for expanded clones, and some rows have none.

j_gene,abundance,len,d_gene,v_gene,CDR3nt,CDR3aa
TRBJ2-6,-,21,TRBD1,TRBV9,TGTGCCAGCAGCGTAAGCGTAGGAACAGGGGGCCCCGTCTCTGGGGCCAACGTCCTGACTTTC,CASSVSVGTGGPVSGANVLTF
TRBJ2-1,many,13,-,TRBV9,TGTGCCAGCAGCGTAGTGGTGGGCTCCGAGCAGTTCTTC,CASSVVVGSEQFF
TRBJ1-6,-,13,-,TRBV16,TGTGCCAGCAGCCCCTTTGAGAATTCACCCCTCCACTTT,CASSPFENSPLHF
TRBJ2-1,few,13,-,TRBV11-2,TGTGCCAGCAGCAACGACAGGTCCAATGAGCAGTTCTTC,CASSNDRSNEQFF
TRBJ1-2,-,14,-,TRBV3-1,TGTGCCAGCAGCCCCCGTGAGGGGCACTATGGCTACACCTTC,CASSPREGHYGYTF
TRBJ2-2,few,13,-,TRBV4-1,TGCGCCAGCAGCCAATGGCCGGCCGGGGAGCTGTTTTTT,CASSQWPAGELFF
TRBJ2-1,few,16,TRBD2,TRBV10-2,TGCGCCAGCGGAACCCCTAGGGCTAGCGGGAGGAATGAGCAGTTCTTC,CASGTPRASGRNEQFF
TRBJ2-2,-,15,-,TRBV9,TGTGCCAGCGCCCTTGTGGGTGCGAACACCGGGGAGCTGTTTTTT,CASALVGANTGELFF
TRBJ1-1,many,13,-,TRBV12-3/TRBV12-4,TGTGCCAGCAGTTTGCGACAGAACACTGAAGCTTTCTTT,CASSLRQNTEAFF
TRBJ1-2,once,18,-,TRBV13,TGTGCCAGCAGTCTTTACGTAATCGGGGGTTTTTATGACTATGGCTACACCTTC,CASSLYVIGGFYDYGYTF
TRBJ1-1,few,15,TRBD1,TRBV11-2,TGTGCCAGCAGCTTGACAGGGTCCCGGGATGGTGAAGCTTTCTTT,CASSLTGSRDGEAFF
TRBJ2-1,few,15,-,TRBV10-3,TGTGCCATCAGAGTAGGGGGGAGCGGCTACAATGAGCAGTTCTTC,CAIRVGGSGYNEQFF
TRBJ2-2,-,16,-,TRBV10-3,TGTGCCATCAGTGTTGCCGGGGGCATTTCTTCCGGGGAGCTGTTTTTT,CAISVAGGISSGELFF
TRBJ2-7,many,15,TRBD2,TRBV28,TGTGCCACCACCTCCGGGACTAGCCGCCCCTACGAGCAGTACTTC,CATTSGTSRPYEQYF
TRBJ2-1,-,18,-,TRBV5-4,TGTGCCAGCAGCTTGGCGGGCAGGCCCCCTGGGGCCTACAATGAGCAGTTCTTC,CASSLAGRPPGAYNEQFF
TRBJ2-2,-,14,-,TRBV11-2,TGTGCCAGCAGCTTAGGGGTAGGCACCGGGGAGCTGTTTTTT,CASSLGVGTGELFF
TRBJ2-1,-,15,TRBD2,TRBV12-3/TRBV12-4,TGTGCCAGCAGTTTGTGGGACCCGGGGGGCAATGAGCAGTTCTTC,CASSLWDPGGNEQFF
TRBJ2-1,-,13,TRBD1,TRBV2,TGTGCCAGCAGTGGACAGGGATTCAATGAGCAGTTCTTC,CASSGQGFNEQFF
TRBJ1-5,-,14,-,TRBV20-1,TGCAGTGCTAGAGATTCCGGGGCCAATCAGCCCCAGCATTTT,CSARDSGANQPQHF
TRBJ2-3,-,17,TRBD1,TRBV12-3/TRBV12-4,TGTGCCAGCAGTTTAACAGGGGGCGGGTTAGGCACAGATACGCAGTATTTT,CASSLTGGGLGTDTQYF
TRBJ2-7,many,13,-,TRBV28,TGTGCCAGCTTAGCAGAGAGCTCCTACGAGCAGTACTTC,CASLAESSYEQYF
TRBJ2-7,-,12,-,TRBV7-8,TGTGCCAGCAGCTTTATCACCTACGAGCAGTACTTC,CASSFITYEQYF
TRBJ2-2,few,15,TRBD1,TRBV2,TGTGCCAGCAGTAACATAGGGGGCCGCACCGGGGAGCTGTTTTTT,CASSNIGGRTGELFF
TRBJ2-5,many,14,TRBD1,TRBV7-9,TGTGCCAGCAGTTTAGCAGGGGGCGTGGAGACCCAGTACTTC,CASSLAGGVETQYF
TRBJ2-3,few,15,-,TRBV4-1,TGCGCCAGCAGCCAAATCCCAAGGGGGGGGGTTACGCAGTATTTT,CASSQIPRGGVTQYF